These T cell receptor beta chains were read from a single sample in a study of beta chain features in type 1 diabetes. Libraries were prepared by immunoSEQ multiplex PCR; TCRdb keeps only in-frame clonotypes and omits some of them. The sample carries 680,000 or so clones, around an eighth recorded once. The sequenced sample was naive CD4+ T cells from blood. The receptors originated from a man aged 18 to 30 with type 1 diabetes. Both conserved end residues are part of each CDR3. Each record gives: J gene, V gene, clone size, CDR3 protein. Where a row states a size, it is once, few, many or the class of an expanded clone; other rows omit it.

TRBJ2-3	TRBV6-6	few	CASNTGPLGGTDTQYF
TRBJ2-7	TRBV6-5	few	CASSYSGQGYEQYF
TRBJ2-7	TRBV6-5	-	CASSYAGQGAYEQYF
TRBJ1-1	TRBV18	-	CASSPLAGATEAFF
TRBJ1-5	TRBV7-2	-	CASSLEGAGNQPQHF
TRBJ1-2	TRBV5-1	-	CASSPRTGGASNYGYTF
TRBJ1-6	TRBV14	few	CASSPGGFSPLHF
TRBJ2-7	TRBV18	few	CASSTAVIYEQYF
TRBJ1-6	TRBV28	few	CASSSPGAGSPLHF
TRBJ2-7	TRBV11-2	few	CASSLADGAYEQYF
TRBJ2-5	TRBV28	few	CASRGTVKKETQYF
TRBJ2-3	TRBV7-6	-	CASSPRGGGPTDTQYF
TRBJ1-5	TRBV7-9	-	CASSLGEDQPQHF
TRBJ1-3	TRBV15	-	CATSRGAGAARSGNTIYF